This entry lists 5 T cell receptor beta chains sequenced from one sample in a study of shared clonotypes between healthy human individuals. Clones were read by immunoSEQ multiplex PCR, and TCRdb kept only the in-frame ones, dropping some. The sample has around 450,000 clones; around 75% are singletons. Sequences were obtained from PBMCs. Source of these receptors: a woman aged 35 to 49 in good health. Some clones in this sample may be carry-over from other donors' samples.

The chain is built from TRBV27 and TRBJ1-2; D unclear. This CDR3 has 15 amino acids. CDR1 and CDR2 (germline): MNHEY, SMNVEV (reference sequence). The ends were cut back, 5 bases at V and 3 bases at J, with 16 bases in the middle. CDR3 nucleotides: TGTGCCAGCAGTCCTCGGAGAGATTCGGACTATGGCTACACCTTC. It yields the protein CASSPRRDSDYGYTF.

V is TRBV27 and J is TRBJ2-5, with 8 nucleotides matching TRBD1. The J call is uncertain, as TRBJ2-7 better fits the DNA end. Germline CDR1 and CDR2: MNHEY and SMNVEV (reference sequence). This CDR3 spans 15 amino acids. The CDR3 DNA sequence: TGTGCCAGCAGTTTAGGGACAGGACATACGGACGAGCAGTACTTC. It encodes CASSLGTGHTDEQYF.

This rearrangement joins TRBV7-3 to TRBJ2-5, with 15 nucleotides matching TRBD2. Germline V gives CDR1 SGHTA, CDR2 FQGTGA. The V and J ends lost 5 bases and 9 bases, in that order; junction bases with no gene match: 4. The CDR3 has 14 amino acids. DNA for the CDR3: TGTGCCAGCAGCCTAGGACTAGCGGGAGGGGCCCAGTACTTC. It specifies CASSLGLAGGAQYF.

There are a few counts of this clone. V gene TRBV5-4 combines with J gene TRBJ2-5; 7 positions match TRBD2. The CDR3 is 14 residues long. The trim removed 3 bases at V and 5 bases at J, leaving 7 bases unmatched. CDR1 is SGHNT and CDR2 is YYREEE in the germline V gene (reference sequence). The CDR3, as DNA: TGTGCCAGCAGCTCGGTTGGGAGGGAGGAGACCCAGTACTTC. As protein: CASSSVGREETQYF.

This sequence joins TRBV18 and TRBJ1-4; 8 bases align to TRBD1. CDR1 is KGHSH, CDR2 LQKENI, per germline. Germline trimming cut 3 bases from V and 3 bases from J; bases unmatched to any gene: 6. The CDR3 length is 16 residues. The chain's CDR3 is CASSPNQGQANEKLFF. For the CDR3, the DNA is TGTGCCAGCTCACCTAACCAGGGACAGGCTAATGAAAAACTGTTTTTT.